This TCR beta chain was captured in a study of blood T cell repertoires in COVID-19 (TCRdb year 2020). About the full investigation: Samples from collaborators originated in the United States, Italy and Spain and spanned both the acute and convalescent phases of COVID-19. The material from the prospective study consisted of cDNA or gDNA derived from T cells, B-cell-depleted T cells, or PBMCs. Subjects who had been exposed to COVID-19, were actively infected with it, or had recovered from it provided the deeply sampled blood TCRbeta repertoires that made up the dataset. The repertoires were released in a freely available public database intended as a resource for research on the immune response to SARS-CoV-2. Samples were obtained from the ongoing ImmuneRACE study (first 160 participants) and from about 1,300 subjects provided by 6 global collaborators. Nearly every sample came with metadata listing a de-identified subject ID, COVID-19 status, age in years and sex. Where available, HLA class I and class II types were taken from metadata supplied by the sample provider and were not determined by assay-based typing.

Here is what the overall study found, with its caveats: How much clinical and demographic metadata was included differed by source and by participant, and the metadata was provided uncurated.

Trimming leaves V shorter by 4 bases and J shorter by 1 base, with the junction holding 3 bases beyond the gene matches. There are 15 amino acids in the CDR3, from cysteine to phenylalanine inclusive. Only CDR3 DNA remains: 45 bases, in frame from the first base. CDR1 MNHEY and CDR2 SVGAGI are derived from the germline V gene. This clone appeared a single time. The antigen it binds to is not known. No base quality values were provided; no much bigger clone lies one nucleotide off. TCRbeta CDR3 regions were amplified from genomic DNA using the immunoSEQ Assay, a bias-controlled multiplex PCR. From the authors' description of their analysis: Nucleated cell counts per sample were estimated from amplification of reference gene primers within the assay. To quantify the absolute abundance of each unique TCRbeta CDR3 rearrangement, sequence reads were collapsed and filtered. For each sample, productive Simpson clonality was calculated as the square root of Simpson's diversity index over productive rearrangements. As stored in TCRdb, this immuneACCESS dataset retains in-frame rearrangements with V and J assigned. A fraction of the clones does not appear; measured against another copy, unresolved V genes explain less than half of the discrepancy, and the remainder lacks a known reason. V and J calls and clone size are copied from that table; D and trimming were computed from the DNA. The sample table holds fewer than 350,000 clones, of which 85% were seen once. The ten top clones hold approximately 3.8% of the sample.

Each collaborating institution followed its own protocols to collect whole blood in K2EDTA tubes. For TCRbeta analysis, collaborators shipped samples as frozen whole blood, isolated PBMCs, or DNA extracted from either of those sample types. Rearrangement joined TRBV6-5 to TRBJ2-2; 7 bases in the middle match TRBD1. This TCR came from a woman between 50 and 59 years old with active or convalescent COVID-19. Sequencing input: peripheral blood. CDR3 region: CASSWTGENTGELFF. The DNA sequence is as follows: TGTGCCAGCAGTTGGACAGGAGAGAACACCGGGGAGCTGTTTTTT.